These T cell receptor beta chains were read from a single sample in a study of PD-1 blockade in classical Hodgkin lymphoma. Here immunoSEQ multiplex PCR was the method, and the copy in TCRdb shows in-frame clones only, minus some. Of 25,000 to 35,000 clones in the sample, around three quarters were seen once. The sequences come from peripheral blood mononuclear cells (PBMCs), collected before the fourth cycle of nivolumab. The receptors shown here come from a human donor with classical Hodgkin lymphoma. The CDR3 runs from the conserved cysteine through the conserved F or W. The D gene is left open where the match is weak. Expanded clones are given a class, and other clones once, few, many or no size at all.

d_call j_call v_call clone_size cdr3_aa cdr3_nt
NA TRBJ2-3 TRBV5-1 NA CASNLASSTDTQYF TGCGCCAGCAATCTCGCCTCTAGCACAGATACGCAGTATTTT
TRBD1 TRBJ1-3 TRBV5-7 NA CASSPRDRVPQTSGNTIYF TGTGCCAGCAGCCCGAGGGACAGGGTTCCTCAGACCTCTGGAAACACCATATATTTT
TRBD2 TRBJ2-7 TRBV4-3 NA CASSQDSGSLHEQYF TGCGCCAGCAGTCAAGATAGCGGGAGTCTCCACGAGCAGTACTTC
NA TRBJ1-2 TRBV5-4 once CASSLGTVANYGYTF TGTGCCAGCAGCTTGGGGACGGTTGCAAACTATGGCTACACCTTC
NA TRBJ2-7 TRBV9 NA CASSVDRGAEQYF TGTGCCAGCAGCGTAGATCGGGGGGCCGAGCAGTACTTC
TRBD1 TRBJ2-6 TRBV27 few CASKTGTGGANVLTF TGTGCCAGTAAAACCGGGACAGGGGGGGCCAACGTCCTGACTTTC
NA TRBJ1-1 TRBV7-9 NA CASTLNGNTEAFF TGTGCCAGCACCTTGAACGGGAACACTGAAGCTTTCTTT
NA TRBJ1-1 TRBV30 few CAWMVGLNTEAFF TGTGCCTGGATGGTGGGGCTCAACACTGAAGCTTTCTTT
TRBD1 TRBJ2-1 TRBV4-1 NA CASSQTGAGVYEQFF TGCGCCAGCAGCCAAACAGGGGCCGGGGTCTATGAGCAGTTCTTC
NA TRBJ2-1 TRBV4-3 NA CASSQVESYNEQFF TGCGCCAGCAGCCAAGTCGAGTCCTACAATGAGCAGTTCTTC
TRBD1 TRBJ2-3 TRBV27 once CASRGPRGGGTQYF TGTGCCAGCAGAGGGCCAAGAGGGGGCGGGACGCAGTATTTT
NA TRBJ2-3 TRBV2 NA CASSEEIADTQYF TGTGCCAGCAGCGAAGAAATCGCGGATACGCAGTATTTT
NA TRBJ1-2 TRBV6-5 NA CASSYSGGYGYTF TGTGCCAGCAGTTACTCTGGCGGATATGGCTACACCTTC
NA TRBJ2-2 TRBV9 few CASTRDNTGELFF TGTGCCAGCACCAGGGATAACACCGGGGAGCTGTTTTTT
NA TRBJ2-7 TRBV2 NA CASKDGLNYEQYF TGTGCCAGCAAGGACGGACTAAACTACGAGCAGTACTTC
NA TRBJ2-3 TRBV18 NA CASSPPGVSTDTQYF TGTGCCAGCTCACCGCCGGGGGTAAGCACAGATACGCAGTATTTT
NA TRBJ1-2 TRBV4-3 NA CASSQDSGPYGYTF TGCGCCAGCAGCCAAGATTCCGGCCCCTACGGCTACACCTTC
NA TRBJ2-1 TRBV15 NA CATSRARLLNEQFF TGTGCCACCAGCAGAGCCAGACTCCTAAATGAGCAGTTCTTC
NA TRBJ2-1 TRBV10-3 NA CAISEVPPGHEQFF TGTGCCATCAGTGAGGTTCCACCCGGGCATGAGCAGTTCTTC
TRBD1 TRBJ2-6 TRBV30 NA CACPTGSGANVLTF TGTGCCTGCCCGACAGGGTCTGGGGCCAACGTCCTGACTTTC
NA TRBJ1-3 TRBV4-3 NA CASSQSEVTKSGNTIYF TGCGCCAGCAGCCAGTCGGAGGTCACGAAATCTGGAAACACCATATATTTT
TRBD1 TRBJ1-1 TRBV5-4 NA CASSVGQGARVTEAFF TGTGCCAGCAGCGTAGGACAGGGGGCGCGAGTTACTGAAGCTTTCTTT
TRBD2 TRBJ2-3 TRBV25-1 NA CASSESGGDTQYF TGTGCCAGCAGTGAATCGGGAGGGGATACGCAGTATTTT
NA TRBJ2-3 TRBV7-2 NA CASNRRTDTQYF TGTGCCAGCAATAGACGCACAGATACGCAGTATTTT
TRBD1 TRBJ1-2 TRBV6-5 NA CASSKTGGSGYTF TGTGCCAGCAGCAAGACAGGGGGCTCTGGCTACACCTTC
NA TRBJ2-2 TRBV18 few CASSPRMSETNTGELFF TGTGCCAGCTCACCAAGGATGAGTGAAACGAACACCGGGGAGCTGTTTTTT
NA TRBJ1-1 TRBV27 NA CASRQGHREAFF TGTGCCAGCAGACAGGGCCACCGGGAAGCTTTCTTT
NA TRBJ2-3 TRBV28 NA CASSLKRSTQYF TGTGCCAGCAGTTTAAAACGGAGTACGCAGTATTTT
TRBD1 TRBJ2-5 TRBV7-8 NA CASSEVRETGVETQYF TGTGCCAGCAGCGAAGTCCGGGAGACAGGGGTAGAGACCCAGTACTTC
NA TRBJ1-1 TRBV19 NA CASSIRGPAEAFF TGTGCCAGTAGTATAAGGGGCCCTGCTGAAGCTTTCTTT
TRBD2 TRBJ2-3 TRBV11-1 NA CASSFGTSGTDTQYF TGTGCCAGCAGCTTTGGGACTAGCGGTACAGATACGCAGTATTTT
NA TRBJ1-4 TRBV27 NA CASSDTLGGLGEKLFF TGTGCCAGCAGCGATACCCTCGGGGGGTTGGGTGAAAAACTGTTTTTT
NA TRBJ1-1 TRBV5-5 NA CASSLVGTMNTEAFF TGTGCCAGCAGCTTGGTCGGGACTATGAACACTGAAGCTTTCTTT
NA TRBJ1-2 TRBV7-2 NA CASSFRTEPNYGYTF TGTGCCAGCAGCTTTAGGACAGAGCCTAACTATGGCTACACCTTC
TRBD1 TRBJ1-4 TRBV10-1 NA CASRRTGVRPTNEKLFF TGCGCCAGCAGAAGGACAGGGGTAAGGCCTACTAATGAAAAACTGTTTTTT
NA TRBJ2-7 TRBV5-6 NA CASRYGTPSYEQYF TGTGCCAGCCGCTACGGGACACCAAGCTACGAGCAGTACTTC
NA TRBJ2-1 TRBV7-9 NA CASSFTSRQFF TGTGCCAGCAGCTTTACCAGTAGGCAGTTCTTC
NA TRBJ2-2 TRBV14 NA CASSLQGNTGELFF TGTGCCAGCAGCCTGCAGGGGAACACCGGGGAGCTGTTTTTT
NA TRBJ2-7 TRBV7-9 NA CASGPRNPNEQYF TGTGCCAGCGGTCCGAGGAATCCGAACGAGCAGTACTTC
TRBD1 TRBJ1-3 TRBV7-9 NA CASSPTGDGNTIYF TGTGCCAGCAGTCCGACAGGGGATGGAAACACCATATATTTT
NA TRBJ2-5 TRBV30 NA CAWKTPGTQYF TGTGCCTGGAAAACCCCGGGGACCCAGTACTTC
NA TRBJ2-3 TRBV11-3 NA CASSLGDSTDTQYF TGTGCCAGCAGCTTAGGAGACAGCACAGATACGCAGTATTTT
NA TRBJ2-3 TRBV18 once CASSPLGPRGTDTQYF TGTGCCAGCTCACCACTAGGACCTAGGGGAACAGATACGCAGTATTTT
TRBD2 TRBJ2-5 TRBV7-3 NA CASSFRAGKETQYF TGTGCCAGCAGCTTTAGAGCGGGGAAAGAGACCCAGTACTTC
NA TRBJ2-6 TRBV30 NA CAWRTGLSSGANVLTF TGTGCCTGGAGGACAGGACTCAGCTCTGGGGCCAACGTCCTGACTTTC
NA TRBJ2-7 TRBV27 NA CASSSVAGSYEQYF TGTGCCAGCAGTTCGGTGGCGGGTTCCTACGAGCAGTACTTC
NA TRBJ2-5 TRBV6-6 NA CAIRDSEETQYF TGTGCCATCCGGGACTCAGAAGAGACCCAGTACTTC